This TCR beta chain was retrieved from a study of T cells in Graves' hyperthyroidism and ophthalmopathy. The study, taken as a whole, reports: The model forecast ophthalmopathy, anticipating it by a median roughly 6.3 months before onset. Most expanded thyroid clonotypes above 0.001 also appeared in blood.

Per germline, CDR1 DFQATT and CDR2 SNEGSKA (reference sequence). V lost 5 bases and J lost 1; bases outside the gene matches: 7. The CDR3 loop spans 14 amino acids. RNA transcripts served as the template for amplifying TCR beta CDR3 regions. The HTBI primer set served for first-round RT-PCR of the TCR CDR3. TCRdb passed the multiplex PCR reads through MiXCR, listing each CDR3 protein once. This table holds hundreds of thousands of distinct CDR3 sequences, approximately 13% found once. Clinical symptoms, serum thyroxine and TRAb, thyroid ultrasound and orbital computed tomography were used for the diagnoses. The PBMCs were taken from about 10 ml of fresh peripheral blood. This clonotype showed up many times. What it binds is not known.

This chain links TRBV20-1 with TRBJ2-5, with 7 nucleotides matching TRBD2. The sequenced sample consisted of blood. The sequence came from a woman aged 18 to 35 with Graves' hyperthyroidism. CDR3 loop: CSAPSWEGQETQYF. DNA for the CDR3: TGCAGTGCTCCCTCTTGGGAGGGCCAAGAGACCCAGTACTTC.